This record looks at one T cell receptor (beta chain) sequence and its context. Antigen: not known. The CDR3 spans 16 residues. The J segment lost 1 base and the V segment lost 5 bases, leaving 5 bases of the junction unmatched. Germline values: CDR1 LGHDT, CDR2 YNNKEL (reference sequence). This entry belongs to a study of T-cell memory formation after mild COVID-19. In the study overall: Clustering of TCRs was largely donor specific.

Sample barcodes and UMIs were carried by the TCR alpha and TCR beta cDNA libraries that 5'RACE generated with constant-segment primers. Each CDR3 protein is one row after TCRdb ran MiXCR on the 5' RACE reads. Of about 400,000 distinct CDR3 sequences in the sample, less than 25% are singletons; the top ten hold over 10%. Study-wide results and limits: A subset of responding clones appeared in pre-infection memory, suggesting cross-reactive memory joined.

This chain links TRBV3-1 with TRBJ2-5; TRBD2 aligns across 12 bases. The sequence was obtained from an adult woman who had mild COVID-19 (a few samples of this study predate the infection). Cell type and time point are not known. The sequenced sample was PBMCs or a T cell subset sorted from them (not recorded which). The CDR3 nucleotides read TGTGCCAGCAGCTTGACTAGCGGGGGCCCCCAAGAGACCCAGTACTTC. Its translation: CASSLTSGGPQETQYF.